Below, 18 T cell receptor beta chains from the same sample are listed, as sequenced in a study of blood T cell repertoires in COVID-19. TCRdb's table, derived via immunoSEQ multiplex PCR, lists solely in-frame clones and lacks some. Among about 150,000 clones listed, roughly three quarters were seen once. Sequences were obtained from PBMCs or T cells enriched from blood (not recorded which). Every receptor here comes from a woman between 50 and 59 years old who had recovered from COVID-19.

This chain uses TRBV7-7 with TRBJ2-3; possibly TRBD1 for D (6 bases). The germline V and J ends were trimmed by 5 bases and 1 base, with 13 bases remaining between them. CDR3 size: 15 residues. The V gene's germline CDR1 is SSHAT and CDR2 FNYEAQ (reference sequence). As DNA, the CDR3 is TGTGCCAGCAGCAACAGGGTCGGGGGCACAGATACGCAGTATTTT. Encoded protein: CASSNRVGGTDTQYF.

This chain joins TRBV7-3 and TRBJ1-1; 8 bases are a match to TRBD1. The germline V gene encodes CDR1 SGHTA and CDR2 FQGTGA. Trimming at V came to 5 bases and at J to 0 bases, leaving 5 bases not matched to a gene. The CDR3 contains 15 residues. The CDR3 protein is CASSKRTGLNTEAFF. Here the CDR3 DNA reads TGTGCCAGCAGCAAACGGACAGGGTTGAACACTGAAGCTTTCTTT.

In DNA, the CDR3 is TGTGCCAGTAGTATGGGGGCACTCACCCCCTACGAGCAGTACTTC. Amino acids: CASSMGALTPYEQYF. The chain joins TRBV19 to TRBJ2-7, with D perhaps matching TRBD1 (6 bases). CDR1 and CDR2 (germline): LNHDA, SQIVND (reference sequence). Trimming took 3 bases from V and 2 from J, leaving 14 bases between them. CDR3 length: 15 amino acids.

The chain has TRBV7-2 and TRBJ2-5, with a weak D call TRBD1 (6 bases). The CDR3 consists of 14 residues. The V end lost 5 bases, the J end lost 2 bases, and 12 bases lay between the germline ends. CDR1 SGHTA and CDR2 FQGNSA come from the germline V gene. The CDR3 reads CASSPWTEQETQYF. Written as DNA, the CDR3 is TGTGCCAGCAGCCCATGGACAGAACAAGAGACCCAGTACTTC.

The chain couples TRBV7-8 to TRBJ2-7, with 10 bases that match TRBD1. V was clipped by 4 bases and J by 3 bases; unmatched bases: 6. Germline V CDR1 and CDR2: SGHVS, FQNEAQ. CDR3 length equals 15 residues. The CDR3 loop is CASSWYGTGDYEQYF. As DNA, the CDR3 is TGTGCCAGCAGCTGGTACGGGACAGGGGACTACGAGCAGTACTTC.

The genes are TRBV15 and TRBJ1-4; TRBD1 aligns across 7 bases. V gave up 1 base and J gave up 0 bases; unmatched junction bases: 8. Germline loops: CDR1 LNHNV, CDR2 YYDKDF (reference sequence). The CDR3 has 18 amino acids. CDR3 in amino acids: CATSRGAGRGSTNEKLFF. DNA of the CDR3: TGTGCCACCAGCAGAGGGGCGGGCAGGGGGTCAACTAATGAAAAACTGTTTTTT.

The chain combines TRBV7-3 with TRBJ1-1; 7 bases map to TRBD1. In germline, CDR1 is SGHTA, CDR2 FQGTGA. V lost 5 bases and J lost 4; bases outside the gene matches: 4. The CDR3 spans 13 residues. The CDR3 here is CASSETGITEAFF. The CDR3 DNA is TGTGCCAGCAGCGAGACAGGGATCACTGAAGCTTTCTTT.

The chain's CDR3 is CATSLDEGAGYTF. CDR3 DNA sequence: TGTGCCACCTCCCTTGATGAAGGGGCCGGCTACACCTTC. The chain is built from TRBV24-1 and TRBJ1-2; TRBD1 is a possible D gene (5 bases). The CDR3 covers 13 residues. The germline V gene has CDR1 KGHDR and CDR2 SFDVKD. Between the trimmed V and J ends, which lost 9 bases and 8 bases, there was a span of 18 bases.

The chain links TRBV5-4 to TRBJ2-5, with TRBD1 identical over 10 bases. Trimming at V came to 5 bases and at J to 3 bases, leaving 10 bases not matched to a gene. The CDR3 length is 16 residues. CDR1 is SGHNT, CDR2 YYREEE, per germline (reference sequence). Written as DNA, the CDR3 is TGTGCCAGCAGATCCGGTGGGACAGGGGCCGAAGAGACCCAGTACTTC. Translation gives CASRSGGTGAEETQYF.

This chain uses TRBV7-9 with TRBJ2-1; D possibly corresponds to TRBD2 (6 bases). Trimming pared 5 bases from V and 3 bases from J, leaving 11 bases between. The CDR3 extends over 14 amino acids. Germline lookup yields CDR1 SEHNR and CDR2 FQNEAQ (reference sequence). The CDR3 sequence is CASSRDLGYNEQFF. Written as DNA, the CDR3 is TGTGCCAGCAGCCGGGACTTAGGCTACAATGAGCAGTTCTTC.

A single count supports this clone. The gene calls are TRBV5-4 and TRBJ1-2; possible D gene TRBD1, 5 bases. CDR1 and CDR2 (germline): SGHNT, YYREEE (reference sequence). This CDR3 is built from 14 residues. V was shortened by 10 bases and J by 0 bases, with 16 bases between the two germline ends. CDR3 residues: CALGGIQANYGYTF. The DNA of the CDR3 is TGTGCCCTCGGGGGGATTCAAGCTAACTATGGCTACACCTTC. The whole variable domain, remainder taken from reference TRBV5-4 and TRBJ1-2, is ETGVTQSPTHLIKTRGQQVTLRCSSQSGHNTVSWYQQALGQGPQFIFQYYREEENGRGNFPPRFSGLQFPNYSSELNVNALELDDSALYLCALGGIQANYGYTFGSGTRLTVV.

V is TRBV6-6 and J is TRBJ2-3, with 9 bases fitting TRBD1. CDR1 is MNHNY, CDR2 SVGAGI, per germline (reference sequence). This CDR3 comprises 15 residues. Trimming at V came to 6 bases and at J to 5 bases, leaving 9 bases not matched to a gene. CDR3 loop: CASRRTGGGGDTQYF. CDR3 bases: TGTGCCAGCAGACGAACAGGGGGCGGCGGAGATACGCAGTATTTT.

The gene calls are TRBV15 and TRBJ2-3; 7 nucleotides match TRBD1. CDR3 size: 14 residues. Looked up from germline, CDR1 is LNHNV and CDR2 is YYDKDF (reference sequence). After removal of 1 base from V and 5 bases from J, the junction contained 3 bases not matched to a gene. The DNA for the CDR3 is TGTGCCACCAGCAGAGTTGACAGGGAAGATACGCAGTATTTT. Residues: CATSRVDREDTQYF.

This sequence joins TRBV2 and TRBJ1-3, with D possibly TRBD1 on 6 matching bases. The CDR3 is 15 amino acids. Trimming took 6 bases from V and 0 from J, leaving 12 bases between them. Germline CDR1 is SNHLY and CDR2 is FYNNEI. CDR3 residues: CASRATGSSGNTIYF. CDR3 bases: TGTGCCAGCAGGGCTACAGGGAGCTCTGGAAACACCATATATTTT.

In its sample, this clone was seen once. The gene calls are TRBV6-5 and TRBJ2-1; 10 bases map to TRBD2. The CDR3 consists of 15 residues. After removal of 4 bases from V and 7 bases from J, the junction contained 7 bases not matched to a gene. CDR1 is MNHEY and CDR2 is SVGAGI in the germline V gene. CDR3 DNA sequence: TGTGCCAGCAGTTTGAGCGGGGGGGCCTGGAATGAGCAGTTCTTC. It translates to CASSLSGGAWNEQFF.

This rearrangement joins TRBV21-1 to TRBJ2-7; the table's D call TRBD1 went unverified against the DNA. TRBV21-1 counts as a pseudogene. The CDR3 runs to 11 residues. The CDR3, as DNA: TGTGCCGGACAGACAGGGTCCGAGCAGTACGTC. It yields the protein CAGQTGSEQYV.

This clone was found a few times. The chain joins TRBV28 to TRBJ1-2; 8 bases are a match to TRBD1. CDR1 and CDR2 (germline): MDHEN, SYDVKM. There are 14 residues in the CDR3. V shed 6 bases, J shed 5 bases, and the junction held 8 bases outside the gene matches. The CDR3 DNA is TGTGCCAGCAGCTCGGGGACAGGTCCTTATGGCTACACCTTC. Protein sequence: CASSSGTGPYGYTF.

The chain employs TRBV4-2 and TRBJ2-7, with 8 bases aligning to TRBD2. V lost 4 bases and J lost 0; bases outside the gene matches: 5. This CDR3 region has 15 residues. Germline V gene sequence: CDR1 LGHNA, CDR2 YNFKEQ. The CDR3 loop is CASSPIAGSSYEQYF. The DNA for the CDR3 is TGTGCCAGCAGCCCAATAGCGGGGAGCTCCTACGAGCAGTACTTC.